This paragraph reports one T cell receptor (beta chain). This clonotype was observed many times. It lacks a known antigen. No base quality information exists; no much larger clone differs at one position. The CDR3 starts with the cysteine, ends with the phenylalanine, and has 15 residues. This entry keeps only the CDR3 DNA: 45 bases, framed from base 1. V and J lose 3 bases and 2 bases, and a span of 12 bases separates them. From a lookup of the germline V gene, CDR1 and CDR2 are MDHEN and SYDVKM. Each patient had bone marrow sampled at the time of active disease. Isolation of bone marrow mononuclear cells was performed by Ficoll-Hypaque density gradient centrifugation. CD138-negative cells were obtained by negative selection after labeling with CD138 magnetic microbeads on a MACS separator, removing myeloma plasma cells. Purity of the isolated cells was checked by flow cytometry on an Attune NxT using CD138 antibodies. Total RNA was extracted using TRIzol reagent and was quantified on a NanoDrop spectrophotometer. Paired RNA-seq and IR-seq were performed on the CD138-negative bone marrow sample of each patient.

The sample belongs to a study of read filtering for tumor transcriptome and immune sequencing (dated by TCRdb to about 2020). As for the study more broadly: The cohort consisted of roughly 16 male and roughly 13 female patients, with a mean age of roughly 70 years and an age range of about 47 to 90. Using the same bone marrow samples, the study ran both targeted immune repertoire sequencing and bulk whole-transcriptome sequencing and then compared the TCR repertoires from each method. As a main aim, a read-filtering strategy for immune repertoire data was addressed, with the specific question being whether clonotypes supported by a single read should be removed. By revised international staging, roughly eight patients were R-ISS I, some 16 were R-ISS II and more than five were R-ISS III. After DNase treatment, whole-transcriptome libraries were prepared with the TruSeq RNA Access Library Prep Kit. TCR-region mapped reads per sample ranged from about 4.05 to 11 million with IR-seq versus only about 75 to 1,400 with RNA-seq.

Here is what the overall study found, with its caveats: The correlation between IR-seq and RNA-seq shared clonotype proportions was increased by removal of single-read clonotypes. The sorted CD138-negative fraction was a mixed bone marrow immune population, not purified T cells. In IR-seq, single-read clonotypes were approximately 80% of clonotypes but 3% to 4% of total reads; in RNA-seq they were 74.6% of clonotypes and roughly 45% of reads. Compared with RNA-seq, IR-seq captured clonotypes at much higher depth and more reliably, and a smaller IR-seq throughput was enough to identify most shared clonotypes.

TCR libraries were built from roughly 400 ng RNA with the Immunoverse kit, using molecular barcoded adaptors covering alpha/delta and beta/gamma chains. TCR library preparation used the same RNA that was used for transcriptome sequencing. Sequencing of TCR libraries was carried out on an Illumina HiSeq 4000 with 2 x 150 cycles. From the authors' description of their analysis: MiXCR aligned TCR reads to human V, D, J and C references and assembled the aligned reads into CDR3 clonotypes, with quality filtering and error correction included. Clonotype counts and gene usage diversity were analyzed with the tcR package in R. Raw mapping reads were checked after the RNA-seq reads had been mapped by STAR aligner version 2.5.3a onto the human GRCh37 genome. IR-seq fastq files were randomly downsampled with Seqtk 1.3 to test the effect of sequencing depth on detected clonotypes. TCRdb trimmed public reads at Q25 via fastp, called clones via MiXCR and kept in-frame beta chains. Each CDR3 protein gets just one entry, which takes the most common genes and DNA from the rows behind it. The V and J calls and clone size are TCRdb's, not the authors'. In all, the sample holds some 22,000 distinct CDR3 sequences, and less than 25% of those were seen once. 17% of the sample belongs to the ten largest clones.

Sequencing was carried out using a population of CD138-negative cells sorted from bone marrow. Explained via the paper, the cell subset or site label denotes: bone marrow mononuclear cells depleted of CD138+ plasma/myeloma cells by negative magnetic selection. Recombination linked TRBV28 to TRBJ2-3; the D gene cannot be named for sure. The sequence derives from a donor over 35 with multiple myeloma. The nucleotide sequence is TGTGCCAGCAGTTTTAGTAGCAGTATCACAGATACGCAGTATTTT. Translated, it reads CASSFSSSITDTQYF.